The rows below give T cell receptor beta chains drawn from one sample of a study of early T cells in non-severe SARS-CoV-2 infection. TCRdb used MiXCR to reprocess the 5' RACE reads, holding one entry per CDR3 protein. The repertoire has 70,000 or so distinct CDR3 sequences, about 9.5% of them found once; the top ten carry about 8.3%. This sample comprised whole blood, obtained at baseline. Receptors originate from an adult who was a healthcare worker with PCR-confirmed SARS-CoV-2 infection or an uninfected control (not recorded which). Each CDR3 is given with its conserved first and last residue. Fields, in order: D gene, J gene, clone size, V gene, CDR3 protein, CDR3 DNA. D genes are given only for firm matches. Size is stated for part of the rows, as once, few or many counts, or as a class when the clone is expanded.

>.|TRBJ1-6|many|TRBV3-1
CASSQDRSGNSPLHF
TGTGCCAGCAGCCAAGATAGGAGTGGTAATTCACCCCTCCACTTT
>TRBD2|TRBJ2-3|few|TRBV12-5
CASGISNLAGVTDTQYF
TGTGCTAGTGGTATATCGAACTTGGCGGGGGTTACAGATACGCAGTATTTT
>.|TRBJ1-2|.|TRBV5-4
CASSLVSAGYTF
TGTGCCAGCAGCTTGGTATCGGCAGGCTACACCTTC
>.|TRBJ2-2|.|TRBV6-5
CASRRFRLKTGANTGELFF
TGTGCCAGCAGACGATTCCGCCTTAAGACAGGAGCGAACACCGGGGAGCTGTTTTTT
>TRBD1|TRBJ1-5|.|TRBV19
CASSLTGGRQPQHF
TGTGCCAGTAGTCTCACAGGGGGCAGGCAGCCCCAGCATTTT
>.|TRBJ2-5|few|TRBV19
CASSLGGRETQYF
TGTGCCAGTAGTTTGGGGGGCCGGGAGACCCAGTACTTC
>.|TRBJ2-1|few|TRBV2
CASTTLRGTEQFF
TGTGCCAGCACCACCCTAAGGGGCACTGAGCAGTTCTTC
>.|TRBJ2-7|.|TRBV13
CASSLDFGRRNEQYF
TGTGCCAGCAGCTTAGATTTTGGGCGCCGGAACGAGCAGTACTTC
>.|TRBJ1-5|.|TRBV19
CATSPGWQPQHF
TGTGCCACCTCTCCAGGGTGGCAGCCCCAGCATTTT
>.|TRBJ2-7|.|TRBV5-4
CASSPSDSYEQYF
TGTGCCAGCAGTCCTTCTGACTCCTACGAGCAGTACTTC
>.|TRBJ1-5|many|TRBV3-1
CASGYGGRRGNQPQHF
TGTGCCAGCGGCTATGGGGGACGAAGGGGTAATCAGCCCCAGCATTTT
>.|TRBJ1-4|many|TRBV20-1
CSARDNRVGNEKLFF
TGCAGTGCTAGAGACAACAGGGTTGGAAACGAAAAACTGTTTTTT
>TRBD1|TRBJ2-3|.|TRBV6-2/TRBV6-3
CASSYGTASTDTQYF
TGTGCCAGCAGTTACGGGACAGCCAGCACAGATACGCAGTATTTT
>TRBD1|TRBJ1-4|.|TRBV3-1
CASSQDGRTGGEKLFF
TGTGCCAGCAGCCAAGATGGCAGGACAGGAGGTGAAAAACTGTTTTTT
>.|TRBJ2-5|few|TRBV12-3/TRBV12-4
CASSAELVWQETQYF
TGTGCCAGCAGTGCCGAACTAGTTTGGCAAGAGACCCAGTACTTC
>.|TRBJ1-5|.|TRBV7-9
CASSLGLAGNQPQHF
TGTGCCAGCAGCTTAGGCTTGGCAGGGAATCAGCCCCAGCATTTT
>.|TRBJ2-1|.|TRBV9
CASSAHNEQFF
TGTGCCAGCAGCGCCCACAATGAGCAGTTCTTC
>.|TRBJ2-7|many|TRBV5-5
CASSLAWAGATYEQYF
TGTGCCAGCAGCTTGGCCTGGGCAGGGGCGACCTACGAGCAGTACTTC
>.|TRBJ1-5|many|TRBV5-6
CASSLRGNQPQHF
TGTGCCAGCAGCCTGCGGGGCAATCAGCCCCAGCATTTT
>.|TRBJ1-1|.|TRBV12-3/TRBV12-4
CASSRPNTEAFF
TGTGCCAGCAGTCGCCCCAACACTGAAGCTTTCTTT
>TRBD1|TRBJ2-3|few|TRBV24-1
CATSDPNRGDTQYF
TGTGCCACCAGTGACCCCAACAGGGGAGATACGCAGTATTTT
>.|TRBJ2-7|.|TRBV7-2
CASRLQGILTYEQYF
TGTGCCAGCAGGCTCCAGGGGATATTAACCTACGAGCAGTACTTC
>.|TRBJ2-7|.|TRBV10-3
CAVREQGTLPYEQYF
TGTGCCGTTCGTGAACAGGGTACTTTACCTTACGAGCAGTACTTC
>.|TRBJ1-1|many|TRBV2
CASRPQASEAFF
TGTGCCAGCAGACCCCAGGCTTCCGAAGCTTTCTTT
>.|TRBJ1-6|.|TRBV20-1
CSAVPGQNSPLHF
TGCAGTGCAGTACCGGGCCAAAATTCACCCCTCCACTTT
>.|TRBJ1-5|many|TRBV28
CASNGGRGSPNRPQHF
TGTGCCAGCAATGGAGGCAGGGGCTCTCCTAATCGGCCCCAGCATTTT
>.|TRBJ2-2|few|TRBV7-9
CASSPVEYPNTGELFF
TGTGCCAGCAGCCCCGTGGAGTACCCGAACACCGGGGAGCTGTTTTTT
>.|TRBJ2-7|few|TRBV4-1
CASSPGPGRNEQYF
TGCGCCAGCAGCCCGGGACCGGGTCGGAACGAGCAGTACTTC
>.|TRBJ2-3|many|TRBV7-3
CASTTGIAQDTQYF
TGTGCCAGCACCACCGGGATAGCACAAGATACGCAGTATTTT
>TRBD1|TRBJ2-7|few|TRBV6-5
CASGDSSYEQYF
TGTGCCAGCGGGGACAGCTCCTACGAGCAGTACTTC
>TRBD2|TRBJ2-4|.|TRBV12-3/TRBV12-4
CASGSGVLAKNIQYF
TGTGCCAGCGGAAGCGGGGTTTTAGCCAAAAACATTCAGTACTTC
>.|TRBJ1-5|.|TRBV3-1
CASSQDSSSQPQHF
TGTGCCAGCAGCCAAGACAGTTCCAGTCAGCCCCAGCATTTT
>.|TRBJ1-1|many|TRBV7-9
CASSLGEELRAFF
TGTGCCAGCAGCTTAGGGGAGGAGCTGCGAGCTTTCTTT
>.|TRBJ1-2|few|TRBV5-1
CASSELQGYNYGYTF
TGCGCCAGCAGCGAATTACAGGGTTATAACTATGGCTACACCTTC
>TRBD2|TRBJ2-3|few|TRBV9
CASSVGLAGGDTQYF
TGTGCCAGCAGCGTAGGACTAGCGGGGGGGGATACGCAGTATTTT
>.|TRBJ1-6|.|TRBV24-1
CATSVFWGAGSSPLHF
TGTGCCACCAGTGTGTTTTGGGGGGCCGGTAGTTCACCCCTCCACTTT
>.|TRBJ2-3|.|TRBV21-1
CASSPHKGSTDTQYF
TGTGCCAGCAGCCCCCATAAGGGAAGCACAGATACGCAGTATTTT
>.|TRBJ2-1|many|TRBV20-1
CSASPRGQGDPYNEQFF
TGCAGTGCTAGTCCGCGGGGGCAGGGGGACCCGTACAATGAGCAGTTCTTC
>.|TRBJ1-2|.|TRBV30
CAWRSRSRPNYGYTF
TGTGCCTGGAGGTCTAGATCTCGGCCTAACTATGGCTACACCTTC
>.|TRBJ2-5|many|TRBV13
CASSLGVFQETQYF
TGTGCCAGCAGCTTAGGGGTGTTCCAAGAGACCCAGTACTTC
>.|TRBJ1-3|few|TRBV7-9
CASSYPTQTIQFSHTIYF
TGTGCCAGCAGCTACCCAACTCAAACAATCCAGTTTTCTCACACCATATATTTT
>.|TRBJ2-3|.|TRBV7-8
CASSLGGAATDTQYF
TGTGCCAGCAGCTTAGGAGGGGCGGCCACAGATACGCAGTATTTT
>TRBD1|TRBJ1-2|few|TRBV7-9
CASSLARGGLNYGYTF
TGTGCCAGCAGCTTAGCCCGAGGGGGCTTAAATTATGGCTACACCTTC
>.|TRBJ2-4|.|TRBV7-3
CASSFVQGNIQYF
TGTGCCAGCAGCTTTGTACAGGGTAACATTCAGTACTTC
>.|TRBJ2-7|few|TRBV10-3
CAISEHRDEQYF
TGTGCCATCAGTGAGCACAGGGACGAGCAGTACTTC